This entry lists 30 T cell receptor beta chains sequenced from one sample in a study of identical twins (dated by TCRdb to about 2016). The library was produced with 5' RACE. The sample was run on an Illumina HiSeq 2000. The public sequencing data were trimmed at Q25 with fastp and processed into clonotypes with MiXCR by TCRdb, which kept only in-frame beta chains. Records with the same CDR3 protein are collapsed into one entry carrying the most frequent genes and DNA. The sample table records about 660,000 distinct CDR3 sequences; over 8.5% of these occur just once. 0.98% of the sample comes from the top ten. The same data also contributed to another study, on yellow fever vaccine responses in identical twins.

The sequencing sample was made of PBMCs. All receptors come from a young woman in good health.

This clonotype was observed a few times. The chain combines TRBV5-5 with TRBJ1-3; D not resolved. V dropped 1 base and J dropped 4 bases, with 9 bases sitting between them. The CDR3 spans 14 residues. CDR1 SGHKS and CDR2 YYEKEE come from the germline V gene (reference sequence). CDR3 protein: CASSLKRSGNTIYF. The CDR3 coding sequence is TGTGCCAGCAGCTTGAAAAGGTCCGGAAACACCATATATTTT.

The chain employs TRBV6-1 and TRBJ2-1; 9 bases agree with TRBD1. The CDR3 totals 15 residues. Per the germline V gene, CDR1 is MNHNS and CDR2 is SASEGT. V lost 1 base to trimming and J lost 9 bases; unmatched junction nucleotides: 7. Written as DNA, the CDR3 is TGTGCCAGCAGTGAAGAAGGGACAGGGTCCGTTGAGCAGTTCTTC. Translated, it gives CASSEEGTGSVEQFF.

The chain recombines TRBV18 with TRBJ1-5; no reliable D call. This CDR3 comprises 13 residues. Trimming cost V 6 bases and J 8 bases, with 14 bases left between them. The germline V gene encodes CDR1 KGHSH and CDR2 LQKENI. CDR3 protein: CASSPDGVKPQHF. Here the CDR3 DNA reads TGTGCCAGCTCTCCCGACGGGGTTAAGCCCCAGCATTTT.

This clonotype was seen a single time. Possible read error: a much larger clone is one base away. The chain uses TRBV6-1 and TRBJ2-1, with TRBD1 matching over 10 bases. In germline, CDR1 is MNHNS, CDR2 SASEGT. The CDR3 has 15 residues. The CDR3 here is CASSQGQGLYNEQLF. Here the CDR3 DNA reads TGTGCCAGCAGCCAGGGACAGGGGCTATACAATGAGCAGCTCTTC.

The chain couples TRBV9 to TRBJ2-7; D unclear. With 2 bases removed from V and 0 bases from J, the gap between germline ends came to 9 bases. Germline V lookup: CDR1 SGDLS, CDR2 YYNGEE. This CDR3 is built from 14 residues. The CDR3, as DNA: TGTGCCAGCAGCGTTTCCGGATTCTCCTACGAGCAGTACTTC. This translates into CASSVSGFSYEQYF.

This clonotype was seen only a few times. The chain combines TRBV4-1 with TRBJ2-1; tentatively, D is TRBD1 or TRBD2 (7 bases each). V dropped 4 bases and J dropped 5 bases, with 18 bases sitting between them. In germline, CDR1 is MGHRA, CDR2 YSYEKL. This CDR3 has 16 residues. CDR3 sequence: CASSRRVGRGHNEQFF. CDR3 bases: TGCGCCAGCAGCCGGCGAGTGGGGAGGGGGCACAATGAGCAGTTCTTC.

In its sample, this clonotype was seen a few times. The chain combines TRBV10-3 with TRBJ2-3; D perhaps matches TRBD1 (6 bases). The length of the CDR3 is 17 residues. Germline CDR1 ENHRY, CDR2 SYGVKD. V dropped 2 bases and J dropped 3 bases, with 18 bases sitting between them. As DNA, the CDR3 is TGTGCCATCAGTGAGAGGGCAGGGGAAACAACTACAGATACGCAGTATTTT. It specifies CAISERAGETTTDTQYF.

This clonotype came up a few times. The CDR3 DNA sequence: TGTGCCATCAGTGAATTGGGTTTAAGCGCAGATACGCAGTATTTT. Translation gives CAISELGLSADTQYF. V and J are TRBV10-3 and TRBJ2-3; D unclear. The V end lost 3 bases, the J end lost 4 bases, and 14 bases lay between the germline ends. The germline V gene has CDR1 ENHRY and CDR2 SYGVKD. This CDR3 has 15 amino acids.

This chain connects TRBV6-5 to TRBJ2-2; D unresolved. Trimming pared 1 base from V and 0 bases from J, leaving 9 bases between. Germline CDR1 and CDR2: MNHEY and SVGAGI. The CDR3 totals 16 residues. The CDR3 nucleotides are TGTGCCAGCAGTTACTTAACAGCCTCGAACACCGGGGAGCTGTTTTTT. Its protein is CASSYLTASNTGELFF.

This clonotype was counted a few times. The J gene is TRBJ2-3, the V gene TRBV12-3 or TRBV12-4, with D unclear. The CDR3 is made up of 13 amino acids. V was pared by 5 bases and J by 5 bases, with 11 bases between. The DNA for the CDR3 is TGTGCCAGCAGTCCGCGACTGAAAGATACGCAGTATTTT. Protein product: CASSPRLKDTQYF.

The V and J genes are TRBV7-9 and TRBJ2-7; D possibly corresponds to TRBD2 (6 bases). Trimming pared 2 bases from V and 2 bases from J, leaving 10 bases between. The CDR3 covers 14 residues. Germline values: CDR1 SEHNR, CDR2 FQNEAQ (reference sequence). The CDR3 here is CASSLRGKAYEQYF. CDR3 nucleotides: TGTGCCAGCAGCTTACGGGGGAAAGCCTACGAGCAGTACTTC.

This clonotype was recorded many times. The chain combines TRBV5-6 with TRBJ2-7, with no clear D. Germline V gene sequence: CDR1 SGHDT, CDR2 YYEEEE. The V end lost 4 bases, the J end lost 3 bases, and 20 bases lay between the germline ends. This CDR3 is built from 16 residues. The CDR3 coding sequence is TGTGCCAGCAGCCTAGGTGGTGGACCGATAGGCTACGAGCAGTACTTC. Translating gives CASSLGGGPIGYEQYF.

This clonotype was seen ten or more times. The rearrangement joins TRBV5-1 to TRBJ2-1; weak D call: TRBD1 (6 bases). CDR3 length: 13 residues. V lost 6 bases, J lost 3 bases, and 10 bases lay in between. CDR1 and CDR2 (germline): SGHRS, YFSETQ. The CDR3 DNA follows: TGCGCCAGCAAAGAAGGGGGCTACAATGAGCAGTTCTTC. It codes for CASKEGGYNEQFF.

This clonotype was detected a few times. The chain joins TRBV25-1 to TRBJ2-7; no clear D. Trimming left V 4 bases short and J 2 bases short, with 12 bases between. The CDR3 covers 14 residues. Germline lookup yields CDR1 MGHDK and CDR2 SYGVNS. The CDR3 nucleotides are TGTGCCAGCAGTGGAGTCAGTAGACCCTACGAGCAGTACTTC. The encoded protein is CASSGVSRPYEQYF.

The rearrangement joins TRBV27 to TRBJ2-7; 7 bases align to TRBD1. The V segment lost 6 bases and the J segment 3 bases; nucleotides outside the gene matches: 5. The germline V gene has CDR1 MNHEY and CDR2 SMNVEV (reference sequence). The CDR3 covers 13 residues. This chain's CDR3 is CASSGQVIYEQYF. Written as DNA, the CDR3 is TGTGCCAGCAGCGGACAGGTGATCTACGAGCAGTACTTC.

The chain recombines TRBV4-1 with TRBJ2-1; D not certain. There are 15 residues in the CDR3. The germline V and J ends were trimmed by 1 base and 6 bases, with 13 bases remaining between them. Germline values: CDR1 MGHRA, CDR2 YSYEKL. The CDR3 DNA is TGCGCCAGCAGCCAAGTTCTGGGCAGTCCCAATGAGCAGTTCTTC. This encodes CASSQVLGSPNEQFF.

This clonotype was counted between two and nine times. V gene TRBV29-1 combines with J gene TRBJ1-2; D is unclear. Germline assignment: CDR1 SQVTM and CDR2 ANQGSEA. The V end was cut by 5 bases, the J end by 5 bases, with 15 bases between. The CDR3 runs to 13 residues. The CDR3 sequence is CSVIGSLKYGYTF. The DNA of the CDR3 is TGCAGCGTTATAGGGTCCCTCAAGTATGGCTACACCTTC.

This clonotype turned up a few times. The rearrangement uses TRBV14 and TRBJ2-2, with 8 bases matching TRBD1. Per germline, CDR1 SGHDN and CDR2 FVKESK. This CDR3 spans 16 amino acids. The V gene end was trimmed by 3 bases and the J gene end by 5 bases; junction bases not matched to a gene: 8. CDR3 protein: CASSQADRVQTGELFF. DNA for the CDR3: TGTGCCAGCAGCCAGGCGGACAGGGTTCAAACCGGGGAGCTGTTTTTT.

This clonotype has a handful of counts. This chain joins TRBV2 and TRBJ2-5; TRBD2 aligns across 9 bases. In germline, CDR1 is SNHLY, CDR2 FYNNEI. V shed 6 bases, J shed 1 base, and the junction held 3 bases outside the gene matches. The CDR3 runs 14 residues. The CDR3 DNA sequence: TGTGCCAGCAGGACTAGCGGAACCCAAGAGACCCAGTACTTC. Residues: CASRTSGTQETQYF.

This clonotype was counted at least ten times. The rearrangement uses TRBV11-2 and TRBJ2-7, with D uncertain. The CDR3 is made up of 15 amino acids. The V gene's germline CDR1 is SGHAT and CDR2 FQNNGV. V was shortened by 3 bases and J by 0 bases, with 12 bases between the two germline ends. CDR3 in DNA: TGTGCCAGCAGCTTCGGGTCGTCAGGCTCCTACGAGCAGTACTTC. It is translated as CASSFGSSGSYEQYF. Together with reference TRBV11-2 and TRBJ2-7, the CDR3 gives the full variable domain: EAGVAQSPRYKIIEKRQSVAFWCNPISGHATLYWYQQILGQGPKLLIQFQNNGVVDDSQLPKDRFSAERLKGVDSTLKIQPAKLEDSAVYLCASSFGSSGSYEQYFGPGTRLTVT.

The rearrangement joins TRBV7-9 to TRBJ2-5; TRBD1 matches at 7 bases. This CDR3 is 14 amino acids long. The trim removed 2 bases at V and 2 bases at J, leaving 2 bases unmatched. The germline V gene encodes CDR1 SEHNR and CDR2 FQNEAQ (reference sequence). CDR3 DNA sequence: TGTGCCAGCAGCTTATGGGACAGTCAAGAGACCCAGTACTTC. This sequence encodes CASSLWDSQETQYF.

This clonotype was counted between two and nine times. The chain carries TRBV21-1 and TRBJ2-3; TRBD1, as called in the table, went unchecked against the DNA. TRBV21-1 is a pseudogene. This CDR3 is built from 17 residues. The CDR3 is CASSKMWGGRGTDTQYF. The CDR3 DNA sequence: TGTGCCAGCAGCAAAATGTGGGGGGGACGGGGCACAGATACGCAGTATTTT.

This clonotype showed up just a few times. This chain joins TRBV7-9 and TRBJ1-1, with a tentative D call TRBD1 (5 bases). The V and J ends lost 4 bases and 0 bases respectively, with 12 bases between them. The CDR3 totals 15 residues. CDR1 is SEHNR and CDR2 is FQNEAQ in the germline V gene (reference sequence). The CDR3 DNA reads TGTGCCAGCAGCTCCGGTGGGACCGTGAACACTGAAGCTTTCTTT. It yields the protein CASSSGGTVNTEAFF.

A few counts support this clonotype. The CDR3 here is CAIHDGADSGTEAFF. In nucleotides, the CDR3 is TGTGCCATCCATGACGGGGCAGACTCAGGGACTGAAGCTTTCTTT. The chain joins TRBV10-3 to TRBJ1-1, with a possible D match to TRBD1 (5 bases). In germline, CDR1 is ENHRY, CDR2 SYGVKD. The CDR3 has 15 amino acids. Trimming pared 8 bases from V and 5 bases from J, leaving 21 bases between.

There are a few counts of this clonotype. The V call is TRBV6-2 or TRBV6-3, the J call TRBJ2-7; the match to TRBD1 covers 11 bases. The CDR3 has 13 amino acids. Per germline, CDR1 MNHEY and CDR2 SVGEGT. V was clipped by 8 bases and J by 6 bases; unmatched bases: 6. Written as DNA, the CDR3 is TGTGCCAGCTCCCGGGACAGGGGGATCGAGCAGTACTTC. It is translated as CASSRDRGIEQYF.

V gene TRBV20-1 combines with J gene TRBJ2-7, with TRBD1 matching over 8 bases. CDR1 and CDR2 from the germline V gene are DFQATT and SNEGSKA (reference sequence). With V trimmed by 0 bases and J by 5 bases, 9 bases remained unmatched. The CDR3 runs 15 residues. CDR3 amino acids: CSARDIQGVLDEQYF. The CDR3 DNA follows: TGCAGTGCTAGAGATATACAGGGGGTACTGGACGAGCAGTACTTC.

The CDR3 DNA is TGCAGTGCCGTATTCGACCGCAACGAGCAGTACTTC. Translating it yields CSAVFDRNEQYF. The V call is TRBV20-1, the J call TRBJ2-7; the D is unclear. This CDR3 contains 12 residues. Germline CDR1 DFQATT, CDR2 SNEGSKA (reference sequence). Between the trimmed V and J ends, which lost 6 bases and 5 bases, there was a span of 14 bases.

The chain is built from TRBV14 and TRBJ1-1; D ambiguous. Germline CDR1 is SGHDN and CDR2 is FVKESK. The CDR3 totals 13 residues. Trimming left V 0 bases short and J 3 bases short, with 5 bases between. The CDR3 is CASSQERDTEAFF. CDR3 nucleotides: TGTGCCAGCAGCCAAGAAAGGGACACTGAAGCTTTCTTT.

This clonotype has ten or more counts. The genes are TRBV6-1 and TRBJ1-1, with 9 bases lining up with TRBD1. Germline V CDR1 and CDR2: MNHNS, SASEGT. The V and J ends lost 7 bases and 0 bases, in that order; junction bases with no gene match: 3. This CDR3 is built from 14 residues. For the CDR3, the DNA is TGTGCCAGCACACGGACAGGGGTGAACACTGAAGCTTTCTTT. Translated: CASTRTGVNTEAFF.

The rearrangement uses TRBV20-1 and TRBJ2-7, with 9 bases lining up with TRBD1. After removal of 5 bases from V and 2 bases from J, the junction contained 7 bases not matched to a gene. The CDR3 extends over 14 amino acids. Looked up from germline, CDR1 is DFQATT and CDR2 is SNEGSKA (reference sequence). The CDR3 loop is CSAQPGTGTYEQYF. For the CDR3, the DNA is TGCAGTGCTCAACCCGGGACAGGGACCTACGAGCAGTACTTC.